The 31 T cell receptor beta chains listed next were all sequenced from one sample in a study of blood T cell repertoires in COVID-19. The protocol was immunoSEQ multiplex PCR, while the TCRdb copy is restricted to in-frame clones and leaves out a portion. The profile shows about 200,000 clones, approximately 90% of them singletons. Sequenced input: peripheral blood. These receptors all come from a middle-aged man with acute or convalescent COVID-19.

The rearrangement uses TRBV27 and TRBJ1-2; 12 positions match TRBD1. Germline V CDR1 and CDR2: MNHEY, SMNVEV (reference sequence). CDR3 length equals 15 residues. The V and J ends lost 6 bases and 4 bases, in that order; junction bases with no gene match: 6. CDR3: CASSRDRGLTYGYTF. CDR3 nucleotide sequence: TGTGCCAGCAGCCGGGACAGGGGGCTTACCTATGGCTACACCTTC.

This chain connects TRBV6-5 to TRBJ2-7, with a weak D call TRBD1 (5 bases). The CDR3 is 15 amino acids. The V and J ends lost 0 bases and 1 base respectively, with 10 bases between them. The germline V gene encodes CDR1 MNHEY and CDR2 SVGAGI. The CDR3 DNA reads TGTGCCAGCAGTTACTCGCCGGACACTTCCTACGAGCAGTACTTC. Its protein product is CASSYSPDTSYEQYF.

This chain links TRBV3-1 (or the pseudogene TRBV3-2) with TRBJ2-1; D is possibly TRBD1 (6 bases). The ends were cut back, 0 bases at V and 3 bases at J, with 15 bases in the middle. CDR3 length equals 17 residues. CDR1 and CDR2 (germline): LGHDT, YNNKEL (reference sequence). The CDR3 DNA is TGTGCCAGCAGCCAAGATCTGGCCGGGACACACTACAATGAGCAGTTCTTC. Its translation: CASSQDLAGTHYNEQFF.

The chain joins TRBV3-1 (or the pseudogene TRBV3-2) to TRBJ1-1; 7 bases agree with TRBD1. V lost 3 bases and J lost 4; bases outside the gene matches: 5. Germline assignment: CDR1 LGHDT and CDR2 YNNKEL (reference sequence). The CDR3 runs 14 residues. In nucleotides, the CDR3 is TGTGCCAGCAGCCAGACAGGGTTGGGCACTGAAGCTTTCTTT. This gives the protein CASSQTGLGTEAFF.

The chain couples TRBV12-5 to TRBJ1-1; D might be TRBD1 (6 bases). Trimming took 5 bases from V and 0 from J, leaving 16 bases between them. The CDR3 has 16 amino acids. Germline lookup yields CDR1 LGHNT and CDR2 FRNRAP. The CDR3 protein is CASGQLSGHMNTEAFF. CDR3 in DNA: TGTGCTAGTGGTCAACTGTCGGGACACATGAACACTGAAGCTTTCTTT.

This clone appeared a few times. The chain has TRBV29-1 and TRBJ2-7, with D hard to call. The germline V gene encodes CDR1 SQVTM and CDR2 ANQGSEA. The V end lost 7 bases, the J end lost 3 bases, and 10 bases lay between the germline ends. The CDR3 is 11 residues long. CDR3 in DNA: TGCAGCGGTCTACGAAACTACGAGCAGTACTTC. Translation gives CSGLRNYEQYF.

CDR3 region: CASSLNPGDYEQYF. The CDR3 DNA sequence: TGCGCCAGCAGCCTGAACCCAGGGGACTACGAGCAGTACTTC. The chain employs TRBV4-1 and TRBJ2-7; TRBD1 is a possible D gene (6 bases). This CDR3 has 14 amino acids. The germline CDR1 and CDR2 sequences are MGHRA and YSYEKL. V was shortened by 4 bases and J by 3 bases, with 13 bases between the two germline ends.

The rearrangement uses TRBV7-9 and TRBJ1-1, with TRBD1 matching 12 bases. V trimming: 5 bases; J trimming: 0 bases; junction bases outside the gene matches: 4. Looked up from germline, CDR1 is SEHNR and CDR2 is FQNEAQ (reference sequence). The CDR3 has 16 residues. CDR3 protein: CASSPRDRGLNTEAFF. The CDR3 bases are TGTGCCAGCAGCCCCCGGGACAGGGGGCTGAACACTGAAGCTTTCTTT.

The count of this clone is one. The sample contains more than one DNA sequence encoding this CDR3. The chain carries TRBV5-1 and TRBJ2-7, with TRBD1 as a possible D gene (6 bases). Germline lookup yields CDR1 SGHRS and CDR2 YFSETQ. This CDR3 spans 14 amino acids. Deletions cut 0 bases from V and 2 bases from J, with 9 bases between. The CDR3 here is CASSLVQGTYEQYF. CDR3 sequence (DNA): TGCGCCAGCAGCTTGGTTCAGGGGACCTACGAGCAGTACTTC.

This chain links TRBV6-5 with TRBJ1-5; D is uncertain. The CDR3 has 15 residues. V was shortened by 0 bases and J by 3 bases, with 9 bases between the two germline ends. Germline CDR1 and CDR2: MNHEY and SVGAGI. CDR3: CASSYSAANNQPQHF. DNA for the CDR3: TGTGCCAGCAGTTACTCGGCGGCAAACAATCAGCCCCAGCATTTT.

The rearrangement uses TRBV18 and TRBJ1-2; TRBD1 is a possible D gene (6 bases). Trimming removed 1 base at V and 3 bases at J, with 18 bases between. CDR1 is KGHSH and CDR2 is LQKENI in the germline V gene. The CDR3 loop spans 17 amino acids. In DNA form, the CDR3 reads TGTGCCAGCTCACCACGGGGTCAGGGGCTTGGAGACTATGGCTACACCTTC. This codes for CASSPRGQGLGDYGYTF.

The chain joins TRBV3-1 (or the pseudogene TRBV3-2) to TRBJ2-7; tentatively, D is TRBD1 (6 bases). This CDR3 spans 14 amino acids. The V and J ends lost 2 bases and 5 bases respectively, with 13 bases between them. CDR1 is LGHDT and CDR2 is YNNKEL in the germline V gene (reference sequence). CDR3 amino acids: CASSQRSRGHEQYF. CDR3 nucleotide sequence: TGTGCCAGCAGCCAAAGGTCCAGGGGCCACGAGCAGTACTTC.

This chain connects TRBV6-5 to TRBJ1-1, with 7 bases lining up with TRBD1. The CDR3 consists of 13 residues. Germline assignment: CDR1 MNHEY and CDR2 SVGAGI. Trimming at V came to 5 bases and at J to 4 bases, leaving 4 bases not matched to a gene. CDR3 protein: CASSLQGRTEAFF. The CDR3 DNA reads TGTGCCAGCAGTCTACAGGGGCGCACTGAAGCTTTCTTT.

The chain has TRBV5-4 and TRBJ2-2; D perhaps matches TRBD1 (5 bases). With 0 bases removed from V and 12 bases from J, the gap between germline ends came to 15 bases. The CDR3 has 14 residues. The germline V gene has CDR1 SGHNT and CDR2 YYREEE (reference sequence). CDR3 nucleotides: TGTGCCAGCAGCTTGGGGGCAGGGAATCGACAGCTGTTTTTT. Protein product: CASSLGAGNRQLFF. The full variable domain, in which reference TRBV5-4 and TRBJ2-2 provide the parts outside the CDR3, is ETGVTQSPTHLIKTRGQQVTLRCSSQSGHNTVSWYQQALGQGPQFIFQYYREEENGRGNFPPRFSGLQFPNYSSELNVNALELDDSALYLCASSLGAGNRQLFFGEGSRLTVL.

J is TRBJ2-1 and V is TRBV7-9, with TRBD2 matching 11 bases. Unmatched junction bases numbered 5, after V lost 5 bases and J lost 5 bases. Germline CDR1 SEHNR, CDR2 FQNEAQ (reference sequence). This CDR3 comprises 15 residues. CDR3 sequence: CASSPLAGGHNEQFF. CDR3 sequence (DNA): TGTGCCAGCAGCCCCCTAGCGGGGGGACACAATGAGCAGTTCTTC.

V gene TRBV12-3 or TRBV12-4 combines with J gene TRBJ1-3, with D tentatively TRBD1 (5 bases). The CDR3 runs 13 residues. V shed 6 bases and J shed 2 bases, with 8 bases lying between them. The CDR3 here is CASRGEAGNTIYF. As DNA, the CDR3 is TGTGCCAGCAGGGGGGAGGCTGGAAACACCATATATTTT.

The rearrangement links TRBV19 to TRBJ1-2; D is possibly TRBD1 (6 bases). V shed 3 bases and J shed 4 bases, with 12 bases lying between them. The germline V gene has CDR1 LNHDA and CDR2 SQIVND (reference sequence). CDR3 length: 14 amino acids. CDR3 nucleotide sequence: TGTGCCAGTAGTATTTGGGGGCGCGGCTATGGCTACACCTTC. This sequence encodes CASSIWGRGYGYTF.

This clone was observed a handful of times. V is TRBV4-1 and J is TRBJ1-4, with D unresolved. Trimming shortened V by 0 bases and J by 10 bases, and 12 bases separated the two germline ends. This CDR3 has 14 residues. The V gene's germline CDR1 is MGHRA and CDR2 YSYEKL. The DNA of the CDR3 is TGCGCCAGCAGCCAAGATTGGAGGGTCGGAAAACTGTTTTTT. This codes for CASSQDWRVGKLFF.

V is TRBV28 and J is TRBJ1-1, with TRBD1 identical over 7 bases. The length of the CDR3 is 14 residues. V was pared by 5 bases and J by 0 bases, with 3 bases of the junction left unmatched. Per germline, CDR1 MDHEN and CDR2 SYDVKM. CDR3 DNA: TGTGCCAGCAGTCAGGGACAGATGAACACTGAAGCTTTCTTT. The encoded protein is CASSQGQMNTEAFF.

The J gene is TRBJ1-3, the V gene TRBV5-5; 10 bases agree with TRBD1. V lost 0 bases and J lost 4; bases outside the gene matches: 4. Germline lookup yields CDR1 SGHKS and CDR2 YYEKEE (reference sequence). This CDR3 spans 16 amino acids. As DNA, the CDR3 is TGTGCCAGCAGCTTGGATGGGACAGGGGCGGGAAACACCATATATTTT. Protein: CASSLDGTGAGNTIYF. Using reference TRBV5-5 and TRBJ1-3 for the parts outside the CDR3, the full variable domain is DAGVTQSPTHLIKTRGQQVTLRCSPISGHKSVSWYQQVLGQGPQFIFQYYEKEERGRGNFPDRFSARQFPNYSSELNVNALLLGDSALYLCASSLDGTGAGNTIYFGEGSWLTVV.

V usage is TRBV11-2 and J usage is TRBJ2-7; 8 bases match TRBD1. From germline, CDR1 is SGHAT and CDR2 FQNNGV. The CDR3 sequence is 15 residues long. The trim removed 0 bases at V and 4 bases at J, leaving 5 bases unmatched. CDR3 sequence reads: CASSLEYRGIYEQYF. CDR3 DNA sequence: TGTGCCAGCAGCTTAGAGTACAGGGGGATATACGAGCAGTACTTC.

The V gene is TRBV6-1, the J gene TRBJ1-2, with D maybe TRBD1 (5 bases). Germline CDR1 and CDR2: MNHNS and SASEGT. V lost 2 bases to trimming and J lost 8 bases, with 15 bases between them. The CDR3 totals 14 residues. The CDR3, as DNA: TGTGCCAGCAGTGAACTTCGGCAGGGTGGGGGCTACACCTTC. Translation: CASSELRQGGGYTF.

The V call is TRBV10-3, the J call TRBJ2-7, with 8 bases identical to TRBD1. From germline, CDR1 is ENHRY and CDR2 SYGVKD. Trimming cost V 2 bases and J 5 bases; bases outside gene matches: 5. The CDR3 is 14 residues long. In DNA form, the CDR3 reads TGTGCCATCAGTGAGGGGCAGGGGGCACACGAGCAGTACTTC. Translation gives CAISEGQGAHEQYF.

The V call is TRBV5-5, the J call TRBJ2-7; TRBD2 matches 8 bases. Germline V gene data show CDR1 as SGHKS and CDR2 as YYEKEE (reference sequence). With 0 bases clipped from V and 6 bases from J, the junction kept 14 bases outside the gene matches. The CDR3 consists of 17 residues. The CDR3 nucleotides read TGTGCCAGCAGCTTGGTGGCGCTAGCGGGTCCGCCTCGCGAGCAGTACTTC. As protein: CASSLVALAGPPREQYF.

The chain recombines TRBV27 with TRBJ1-5, with D unclear. CDR3 length: 14 amino acids. The germline gives CDR1 MNHEY, CDR2 SMNVEV (reference sequence). Deletions cut 3 bases from V and 5 bases from J, with 11 bases between. CDR3 coding DNA: TGTGCCAGCAGTTTTAGGGAGGGTGATCAGCCCCAGCATTTT. Protein sequence: CASSFREGDQPQHF.

This chain uses TRBV5-1 with TRBJ1-4, with D maybe TRBD1 (6 bases). Germline assignment: CDR1 SGHRS and CDR2 YFSETQ. With 0 bases removed from V and 8 bases from J, the gap between germline ends came to 17 bases. The CDR3 is 16 amino acids. The CDR3 spells CASSLDGTNDGEKLFF. In DNA form, the CDR3 reads TGCGCCAGCAGCTTGGATGGGACAAACGATGGCGAAAAACTGTTTTTT.

This clone was picked up one time. DNA for the CDR3: TGTGCCAGCAGACGCGGACAGTCATTTGCAGCTTTCTTT. Its protein is CASRRGQSFAAFF. The rearrangement joins TRBV6-6 to TRBJ1-1; D might be TRBD1 (6 bases). This CDR3 region has 13 residues. Per the germline V gene, CDR1 is MNHNY and CDR2 is SVGAGI (reference sequence). Trimming removed 6 bases from V and 10 bases from J, with 18 bases in between.

The chain has TRBV5-6 and TRBJ1-5, with a tentative D call TRBD1 (5 bases). This CDR3 region has 14 residues. Germline V gives CDR1 SGHDT, CDR2 YYEEEE. V was clipped by 2 bases and J by 5 bases, with 11 bases between them. Here the CDR3 DNA reads TGTGCCAGCAGCTTAGGGGTCTTGGATCAGCCCCAGCATTTT. Its protein is CASSLGVLDQPQHF.

The chain joins TRBV19 to TRBJ1-2; D possibly corresponds to TRBD1 (6 bases). V lost 6 bases, J lost 1 base, and 18 bases lay in between. The CDR3 has 16 amino acids. Per the germline V gene, CDR1 is LNHDA and CDR2 is SQIVND (reference sequence). The CDR3 bases are TGTGCCAGTAGCCTTGGACAGAACCAGTTTAACTATGGCTACACCTTC. Protein sequence: CASSLGQNQFNYGYTF.

The gene calls are TRBV19 and TRBJ1-5; the match to TRBD1 covers 8 bases. The germline gives CDR1 LNHDA, CDR2 SQIVND (reference sequence). The CDR3 contains 16 residues. V lost 7 bases to trimming and J lost 4 bases; unmatched junction nucleotides: 12. Here the CDR3 reads CASKRGTGKKNQPQHF. The CDR3 DNA reads as TGTGCCAGTAAACGAGGGACAGGCAAAAAAAATCAGCCCCAGCATTTT.

This chain connects TRBV6-5 to TRBJ1-6; the D is unclear. In germline, CDR1 is MNHEY, CDR2 SVGAGI. The CDR3 runs to 16 residues. Between the trimmed V and J ends, which lost 0 bases and 0 bases, there was a span of 6 bases. The CDR3 here is CASSYSEGSYNSPLHF. The DNA for the CDR3 is TGTGCCAGCAGTTACTCGGAGGGCTCCTATAATTCACCCCTCCACTTT.